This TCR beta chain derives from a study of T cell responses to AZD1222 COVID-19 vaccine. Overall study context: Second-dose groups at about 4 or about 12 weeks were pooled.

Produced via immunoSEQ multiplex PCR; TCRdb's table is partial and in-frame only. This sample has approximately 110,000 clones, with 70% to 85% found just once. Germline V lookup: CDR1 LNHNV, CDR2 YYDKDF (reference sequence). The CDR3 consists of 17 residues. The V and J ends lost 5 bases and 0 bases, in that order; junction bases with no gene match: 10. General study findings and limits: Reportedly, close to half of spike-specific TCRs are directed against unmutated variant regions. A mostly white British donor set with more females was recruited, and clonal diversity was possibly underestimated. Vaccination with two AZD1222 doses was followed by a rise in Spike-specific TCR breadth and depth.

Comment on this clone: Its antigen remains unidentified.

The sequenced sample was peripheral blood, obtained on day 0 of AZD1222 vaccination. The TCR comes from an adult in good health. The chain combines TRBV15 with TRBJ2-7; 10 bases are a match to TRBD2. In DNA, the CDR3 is TGTGCCACCAGCGGGGAGATTAGCGGGGGGACCTCCTACGAGCAGTACTTC. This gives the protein CATSGEISGGTSYEQYF.